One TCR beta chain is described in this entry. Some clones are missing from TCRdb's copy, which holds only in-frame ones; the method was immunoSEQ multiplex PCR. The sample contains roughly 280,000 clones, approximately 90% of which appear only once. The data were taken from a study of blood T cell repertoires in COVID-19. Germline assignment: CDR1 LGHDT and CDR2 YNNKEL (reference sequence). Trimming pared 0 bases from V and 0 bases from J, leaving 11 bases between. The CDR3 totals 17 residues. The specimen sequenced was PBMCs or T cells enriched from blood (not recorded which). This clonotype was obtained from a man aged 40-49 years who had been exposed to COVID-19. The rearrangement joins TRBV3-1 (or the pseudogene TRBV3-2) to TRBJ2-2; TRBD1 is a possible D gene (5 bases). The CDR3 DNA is TGTGCCAGCAGCCAAGAGGGGCAGATACCGAACACCGGGGAGCTGTTTTTT. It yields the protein CASSQEGQIPNTGELFF.